Shown below are 18 T cell receptor beta chains from a single sample sequenced in a study of regulatory T cells in long-lasting Graves disease. Time point indicated: newly diagnosed GD, antithyroid drugs for less than 3 months. The TCR library was made from RNA that had been extracted from PBMCs in TRIzol. Researchers made TCR beta libraries by using iRepertoire HTBI primers and running Arm-PCR on CDR3 regions. From the multiplex PCR reads, TCRdb called clonotypes with MiXCR, one entry per CDR3 protein. The repertoire holds around 240,000 distinct CDR3 sequences, 15% to 20% seen once, with approximately 15% in the top ten. These same records also appear under a second study, on T cells in Graves' hyperthyroidism and ophthalmopathy.

Source: peripheral blood mononuclear cells (PBMCs), taken at new diagnosis, from a patient treated with antithyroid drugs. The receptors derive from a woman younger than 45 with Graves disease.

In this sample, this clonotype turned up many times. The J gene is TRBJ1-3, the V gene TRBV20-1, with D tentatively TRBD1 (5 bases). CDR1 and CDR2 (germline): DFQATT, SNEGSKA (reference sequence). V was pared by 6 bases and J by 8 bases, with 17 bases between. The CDR3 runs 13 residues. CDR3 DNA: TGCAGTGCAAGGGACTTCAGCACAGACACCATATATTTT. Encoded protein: CSARDFSTDTIYF.

This clonotype was picked up many times. This chain links TRBV3-1 with TRBJ1-2, with no clear D. In germline, CDR1 is LGHDT, CDR2 YNNKEL (reference sequence). This CDR3 has 12 residues. V dropped 3 bases and J dropped 4 bases, with 6 bases sitting between them. CDR3 nucleotide sequence: TGTGCCAGCAGCCAGGCAGTCTATGGCTACACCTTC. Translation: CASSQAVYGYTF.

This clonotype was recorded many times. This chain joins TRBV12-3 or TRBV12-4 and TRBJ1-5; D call uncertain. Trimming cost V 5 bases and J 1 base, with 9 bases left between them. The CDR3 extends over 14 amino acids. The CDR3: CASSTDESNQPQHF. In DNA form, the CDR3 reads TGTGCCAGCAGTACCGACGAAAGCAATCAGCCCCAGCATTTT.

At least ten counts were recorded for this clonotype. V usage is TRBV2 and J usage is TRBJ2-5; a weak D match, TRBD2 (6 bases). The CDR3 runs to 13 residues. The V end lost 6 bases, the J end lost 5 bases, and 13 bases lay between the germline ends. The germline V gene encodes CDR1 SNHLY and CDR2 FYNNEI. The CDR3 DNA is TGTGCCAGCAGATCGGGGGTGGGGGAGACCCAGTACTTC. Its protein product is CASRSGVGETQYF.

At least ten counts were recorded for this clonotype. The chain joins TRBV11-2 to TRBJ2-3; D is perhaps TRBD2 (6 bases). CDR3 length: 14 amino acids. V lost 2 bases and J 6 bases, leaving 12 bases between the germline ends. CDR1 is SGHAT and CDR2 is FQNNGV in the germline V gene. CDR3 coding DNA: TGTGCCAGCAGCTTAAGGACTAATATGGATACGCAGTATTTT. Encoded protein: CASSLRTNMDTQYF.

This clonotype was counted at least ten times. Here the CDR3 reads CSVGQGREKAFF. The CDR3 DNA follows: TGCAGCGTGGGACAGGGACGAGAAAAAGCTTTCTTT. The chain recombines TRBV29-1 with TRBJ1-1; 9 bases align to TRBD1. V trimming: 6 bases; J trimming: 9 bases; junction bases outside the gene matches: 8. CDR1 and CDR2 from the germline V gene are SQVTM and ANQGSEA. This CDR3 is 12 amino acids long. The full variable domain, in which reference TRBV29-1 and TRBJ1-1 provide the parts outside the CDR3, is SAVISQKPSRDICQRGTSLTIQCQVDSQVTMMFWYRQQPGQSLTLIATANQGSEATYESGFVIDKFPISRPNLTFSTLTVSNMSPEDSSIYLCSVGQGREKAFFGQGTRLTVV.

This clonotype came up many times. The V gene is TRBV20-1, the J gene TRBJ1-1; 8 nucleotides match TRBD1. V lost 4 bases to trimming and J lost 3 bases; unmatched junction nucleotides: 13. CDR3 length: 16 residues. The germline V gene has CDR1 DFQATT and CDR2 SNEGSKA (reference sequence). CDR3 in amino acids: CSAKGQATRVHTEAFF. Here the CDR3 DNA reads TGCAGTGCTAAGGGACAGGCAACGAGGGTGCACACTGAAGCTTTCTTT.

This clonotype was observed a few times. One end of the junction is discordant with germline, which a read error may explain. The chain employs TRBV7-6 and TRBJ1-1; D might be TRBD1 (5 bases). The CDR3 extends over 17 amino acids. Germline V gene data show CDR1 as SGHVS and CDR2 as FNYEAQ. The CDR3, as DNA: TGTGCCGGCAGCCTCCCGGGCCCCAGGGAGGTGAACACTGAAGCTTTCTTT. Protein product: CAGSLPGPREVNTEAFF.

This clonotype was detected ten times or more. The chain joins TRBV4-1 to TRBJ1-4, with a tentative D call TRBD1 (6 bases). Germline CDR1 is MGHRA and CDR2 is YSYEKL. There are 15 residues in the CDR3. V was pared by 1 base and J by 7 bases, with 13 bases between. This chain's CDR3 is CASSQVRGPREKLFF. DNA for the CDR3: TGCGCCAGCAGCCAAGTACGGGGGCCGCGTGAAAAACTGTTTTTT.

This clonotype was detected ten times or more. In DNA form, the CDR3 reads TGTGCCAGCAGCTTAGGGGGGCACGGGAGCAATCAGCCCCAGCATTTT. Its protein product is CASSLGGHGSNQPQHF. The chain couples TRBV11-2 to TRBJ1-5, with D possibly being TRBD1 (6 bases). From germline, CDR1 is SGHAT and CDR2 FQNNGV. CDR3 length: 16 residues. Trimming took 1 base from V and 1 from J, leaving 11 bases between them.

J is TRBJ2-4 and V is TRBV4-1; no firm D call. Trimming left V 6 bases short and J 0 bases short, with 21 bases between. The CDR3 contains 18 residues. Germline CDR1 and CDR2: MGHRA and YSYEKL. CDR3 coding DNA: TGCGCCAGCAGGCCGGCTTTCCAAGCACGTCTAGCCAAAAACATTCAGTACTTC. Translated, it gives CASRPAFQARLAKNIQYF.

This clonotype was detected ten times or more. This rearrangement joins TRBV6-5 to TRBJ2-1, with TRBD2 identical over 8 bases. This CDR3 contains 16 residues. Germline CDR1 and CDR2: MNHEY and SVGAGI. Losses at the gene ends were 0 bases for V and 3 bases for J; bases not matched to a gene: 4. The CDR3 DNA is TGTGCCAGCAGTTACTCGAGAAGCGGGGGCTACAATGAGCAGTTCTTC. It specifies CASSYSRSGGYNEQFF.

Ten or more counts support this clonotype. The chain uses TRBV2 and TRBJ2-5; D uncertain. CDR1 SNHLY and CDR2 FYNNEI come from the germline V gene. This CDR3 has 13 residues. Trimming left V 4 bases short and J 5 bases short, with 11 bases between. CDR3 sequence reads: CASSVRSPETQYF. CDR3 DNA: TGTGCCAGCAGTGTGCGCTCCCCGGAGACCCAGTACTTC.

Many counts were recorded for this clonotype. V gene TRBV11-2 combines with J gene TRBJ2-3, with D unclear. Trimming pared 3 bases from V and 4 bases from J, leaving 8 bases between. This CDR3 contains 13 residues. Germline values: CDR1 SGHAT, CDR2 FQNNGV. CDR3 amino acids: CASSFKQPDTQYF. CDR3 nucleotide sequence: TGTGCCAGCAGCTTTAAGCAGCCAGATACGCAGTATTTT.

This clonotype was counted ten times or more. This chain uses TRBV27 with TRBJ2-1, with 8 bases lining up with TRBD1. CDR1 and CDR2 (germline): MNHEY, SMNVEV (reference sequence). With V trimmed by 5 bases and J by 9 bases, 15 bases remained unmatched. The CDR3 length is 16 residues. DNA for the CDR3: TGTGCCAGCAGTCCCTTTTTGTCGAAGGGGACAGGTGAGCAGTTCTTC. It encodes CASSPFLSKGTGEQFF.

This clonotype was detected many times. V and J are TRBV5-1 and TRBJ1-6, with TRBD1 matching over 8 bases. This CDR3 is built from 15 residues. V shed 3 bases and J 6 bases; nucleotides not matched to a gene: 5. CDR1 is SGHRS, CDR2 YFSETQ, per germline. The CDR3 DNA reads TGCGCCAGCAGCTCAAGGACAGGGAGTAATTCACCCCTCCACTTT. It translates to CASSSRTGSNSPLHF.

A note on this clonotype: A clone one base away is much larger, so this may be a read error. The V call is TRBV6-5, the J call TRBJ2-2, with D hard to call. This CDR3 is 13 amino acids long. With 2 bases removed from V and 5 bases from J, the gap between germline ends came to 6 bases. Germline V gene sequence: CDR1 MNHEY, CDR2 SVGAGI. CDR3 bases: TGTGCCAGCAGTTACCCTGGAACCGGGGAGCTGTTTTTT. This encodes CASSYPGTGELFF.

This clonotype was seen repeatedly, ten times or more. The chain employs TRBV9 and TRBJ2-5, with D possibly being TRBD1 (6 bases). V was clipped by 0 bases and J by 2 bases, with 20 bases between them. The germline V gene has CDR1 SGDLS and CDR2 YYNGEE. The CDR3 is 18 amino acids. This CDR3 is CASSVAPGQNQLQETQYF. As DNA, the CDR3 is TGTGCCAGCAGCGTAGCTCCGGGACAAAATCAGCTACAAGAGACCCAGTACTTC.